This T cell receptor (beta chain) originates from a study of cytomegalovirus exposure and HLA in healthy donors. Both 60 Vbeta primers and 13 Jbeta primers went into the PCR. Libraries were prepared by immunoSEQ multiplex PCR; TCRdb keeps only in-frame clonotypes and omits some of them. The sample lists some 120,000 clones; around 74% were seen once. Germline V gene lookup returns CDR1 SNHLY and CDR2 FYNNEI. This CDR3 contains 14 residues. V lost 4 bases and J 0 bases, leaving 9 bases between the germline ends. The V gene is TRBV2, the J gene TRBJ2-5; D is uncertain. Sequenced material: PBMCs. This clonotype originated in a man in his forties in good health and CMV-seropositive. CDR3 amino acids: CASSVGRYQETQYF. DNA for the CDR3: TGTGCCAGCAGTGTGGGCAGATACCAAGAGACCCAGTACTTC.